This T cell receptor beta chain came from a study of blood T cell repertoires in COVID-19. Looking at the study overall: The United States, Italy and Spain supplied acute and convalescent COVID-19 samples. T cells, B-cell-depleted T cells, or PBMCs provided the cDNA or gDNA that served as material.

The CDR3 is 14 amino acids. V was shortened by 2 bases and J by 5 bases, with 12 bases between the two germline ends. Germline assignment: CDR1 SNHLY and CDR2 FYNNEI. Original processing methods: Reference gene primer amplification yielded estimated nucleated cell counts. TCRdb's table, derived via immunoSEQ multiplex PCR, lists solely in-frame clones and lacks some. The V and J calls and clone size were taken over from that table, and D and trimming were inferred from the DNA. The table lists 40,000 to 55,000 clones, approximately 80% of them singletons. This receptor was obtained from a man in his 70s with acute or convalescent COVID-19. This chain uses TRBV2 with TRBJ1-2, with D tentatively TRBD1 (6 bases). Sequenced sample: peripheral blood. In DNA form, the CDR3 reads TGTGCCAGCAGTGAAAGGGGGAACCGTTATGGCTACACCTTC. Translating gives CASSERGNRYGYTF.